This T cell receptor (beta chain) was obtained from a study of cytomegalovirus exposure and HLA in healthy donors. Findings and limits, study-wide: What TCR beta sequences reportedly achieved was accurate prediction of HLA-A and HLA-B alleles in most subjects. Later analysis placed DRB1 highest and HLA-C lowest in TCR association rates, which differed by HLA locus.

V was clipped by 4 bases and J by 0 bases, with 12 bases between them. Germline CDR1 is GTSNPN and CDR2 is SVGIG (reference sequence). The CDR3 consists of 14 residues. A few counts support this clone. Its specificity is unknown. This PCR relied on a set of 60 Vbeta primers and 13 Jbeta primers. TCRdb keeps only in-frame clones here, not all; method: immunoSEQ multiplex PCR. In the table there are 300,000 or so clones, roughly 86% of which are singletons. Sequencing was performed on PBMCs. This chain uses TRBV30 with TRBJ1-1; the D gene is possibly TRBD1 (6 bases). This TCR was sampled from a woman in her thirties or forties in good health and CMV-seropositive. CDR3: CAWKYRALNTEAFF. CDR3 nucleotide sequence: TGTGCCTGGAAGTACAGGGCCCTGAACACTGAAGCTTTCTTT.